This paragraph reports one T cell receptor (beta chain). Its antigen is not yet known. Per-base qualities were not stored, and no clone one base away is much larger. This specimen belongs to a study of shared clonotypes between healthy human individuals (dated by TCRdb to about 2020). General notes on the study: A couple of women and a few men aged 18 to 49 years were included in the cohort. The study deeply sequenced blood TCR repertoires of about 5 healthy adults to estimate repertoire size and the extent of clonotype sharing between individuals. For each donor, CD4 naive and CD4 memory were each run on three plates, CD8 naive on two plates, and CD8 memory on one plate. Per donor, leukapheresis produced somewhere between about 0.9 and 9.5 billion PBMCs. Different laboratories and diverse techniques were used to prepare libraries and sequence TCR repertoires, to increase sequencing depth and limit assay-specific biases. What the authors observed across the whole study: Across four donors, roughly 5.1% of naive CD4, roughly 3.8% of naive CD8, approximately 2.5% of memory CD4, and 0.4% of memory CD8 clonotypes were shared. Compared with non-shared clonotypes, clonotypes shared by all four sorted-subset donors had higher generation probabilities. Even with the large sequencing depth, rarefaction of the sorted-subset datasets indicated that sequencing was incomplete. Larger estimated clonotype richness was generally found for naive subsets than for memory subsets. Sampling was limited to blood, and TCR repertoires in tissue likely differ from TCR repertoires in blood. Because the study included only a small number of donors, the genetic and exposure-history diversity represented was limited. Pairwise subsampling led to the expectation that sequencing depth would affect the degree of clonotype sharing among donors.

Healthy HIV-negative adults with no recently reported acute infections or vaccinations were included as donors. All donors were Caucasian adults living in Nashville, Tennessee, USA. CD4+ T cells were enriched by magnetic negative selection, after which naive cells were positively selected on CD45RA and the negative fraction was taken as the memory subset. After blood collection by leukapheresis, PBMCs were isolated using Ficoll-Histopaque density gradient centrifugation and then cryopreserved in the vapor phase of liquid nitrogen. Purity and quantity of every magnetically sorted T cell population were checked by analytical flow cytometry. From each sorted fraction, genomic DNA was isolated and quantified by UV absorbance on a Nanodrop 2000c. Using the deep immunoSEQ assay, multiplex PCR amplified TCR CDR3 regions from genomic DNA. Extracted genomic DNA from each cell subset was spread evenly across all wells of several immunoSEQ 96-well plates, with each plate serving as a replicate. For sorted subsets, each replicate PCR was loaded with approximately 0.2 ug genomic DNA, equivalent to 25,000 to 35,000 T cell genomes. Purified libraries were measured with a Qubit 3.0 fluorometer, size-checked on a Bioanalyzer 2100, and measured again with the KAPA Library Quantification kit. Every immunoSEQ 96-well plate was sequenced on a separate single-read 150-cycle Illumina NextSeq 550 flow cell. Regarding the original processing steps: The immunoSEQ output contained only junctional sequences without quality scores, so filtering could not match that applied to full-length reads. Sequences were annotated with PyIR, a Python wrapper for IgBLAST v1.9, using IMGT germline references to assign V/J genes and CDR3. Reads with weak V/J assignments (E-value above 1e-6), missing CDR3, stop codons, out-of-frame junctions, or ambiguous translated residues were removed. A V3J clonotype was defined by an identical inferred V gene, J gene, and CDR3 amino acid sequence. The percentage overlap between two repertoires was calculated by dividing the number of shared unique clonotypes by the size of the smaller repertoire. Repertoire richness was assessed with RTK rarefaction, the Chao1 estimator, and Recon v2.1 estimates of unobserved clonotypes. For all TCRbeta clonotypes obtained by the gDNA method from a few donors, generation probabilities were computed with OLGA. The table was pulled from immuneACCESS by TCRdb, which kept in-frame rearrangements only. Such tables lose some clones; where checked, under half of the loss comes from unresolved V genes, and the rest has no known cause. That table furnishes V, J and clone size, whereas the DNA furnished D and trimming. This sample lists some 1.5 million clones; approximately 96% were detected once. The ten most abundant clones make up 1% to 1.5% of the sample.

The sequenced sample consisted of naive CD4+ T cells sorted from blood. The cell subset or site label here, explained by the study, means: CD45RA+ positively selected. The clonotype originates from a man aged 25-45 years in good health.

The DNA is as follows: TGTGCCAGCAGTCGGAGTAGTGCAGGACGACTCTCCTACGAGCAGTACTTC. Its protein reads: CASSRSSAGRLSYEQYF. The chain is encoded by TRBV27 joined to TRBJ2-7, with the D gene not clear enough to name. The CDR3 has 17 amino acids, counting the end cysteine and phenylalanine. Solely the CDR3 DNA is kept, with 51 bases framed from the first base. Taken from the germline V gene (reference sequence), the CDR1 and CDR2 loops are MNHEY and SMNVEV. V is pared back by 5 bases and J by 0 bases, with 20 bases lying between the germline termini.